These 16 T cell receptor beta chains were sequenced from one sample in a study of identical twins. Via MiXCR, TCRdb re-called the 5' RACE reads, giving one row per CDR3 protein. The sample carries fewer than 650,000 distinct CDR3 sequences, approximately 9.6% recorded once. These data were also reused for a study on yellow fever vaccine responses in identical twins.

The specimen sequenced was PBMCs. These receptors all come from a woman aged 18 to 35 in good health.

The chain joins TRBV25-1 to TRBJ2-5, with TRBD1 identical over 9 bases. This CDR3 is built from 16 residues. Germline V lookup: CDR1 MGHDK, CDR2 SYGVNS. The V gene end was trimmed by 7 bases and the J gene end by 5 bases; junction bases not matched to a gene: 14. CDR3 amino acids: CASTQGDRGGVETQYF. CDR3 DNA sequence: TGTGCCAGCACCCAAGGCGACAGGGGGGGTGTGGAGACCCAGTACTTC.

This clonotype was seen at least ten times. V is TRBV29-1 and J is TRBJ1-2, with 8 positions matching TRBD1. Germline loops: CDR1 SQVTM, CDR2 ANQGSEA. The CDR3 contains 13 residues. Trimming at V came to 5 bases and at J to 2 bases, leaving 4 bases not matched to a gene. The CDR3 DNA is TGCAGCGTTCAGACAGGGGCCAACTATGGCTACACCTTC. Its translation: CSVQTGANYGYTF.

This clonotype occurred a few times. This chain uses TRBV11-2 with TRBJ2-7; perhaps TRBD2 as D (6 bases). Germline V gives CDR1 SGHAT, CDR2 FQNNGV. V was trimmed by 1 base and J by 1 base, leaving 23 bases between them. CDR3 size: 19 residues. As DNA, the CDR3 is TGTGCCAGCAGCTTAGTTCCGTTGGGTACAGCGGGCCTATCCTACGAGCAGTACTTC. Its protein is CASSLVPLGTAGLSYEQYF.

Many counts were recorded for this clonotype. The V gene is TRBV7-8, the J gene TRBJ2-3; TRBD1 matches 8 bases. The CDR3 consists of 15 residues. The V gene's germline CDR1 is SGHVS and CDR2 FQNEAQ. V was pared by 5 bases and J by 3 bases, with 7 bases of the junction left unmatched. The CDR3 sequence: CASSPRGPGTDTQYF. The CDR3 DNA follows: TGTGCCAGCAGCCCCAGGGGGCCGGGGACAGATACGCAGTATTTT.

This clonotype occurred many times. This chain uses TRBV4-3 with TRBJ2-1, with D perhaps matching TRBD2 (5 bases). CDR1 LGHNA and CDR2 YSLEER come from the germline V gene. This CDR3 contains 14 residues. Trimming left V 3 bases short and J 4 bases short, with 10 bases between. This CDR3 is CASSHGLSYNEQFF. The CDR3 bases are TGCGCCAGCAGCCACGGACTCTCATACAATGAGCAGTTCTTC.

This clonotype was found many times. V gene TRBV29-1 combines with J gene TRBJ2-2, with D maybe TRBD1 (6 bases). Germline CDR1 and CDR2: SQVTM and ANQGSEA. The V gene lost 7 bases and the J gene lost 2 bases, with 11 bases spanning the gap. The length of the CDR3 is 13 residues. CDR3 protein: CSAGQSNTGELFF. Here the CDR3 DNA reads TGCAGCGCTGGACAGTCTAACACCGGGGAGCTGTTTTTT.

The V and J genes are TRBV20-1 and TRBJ1-5; 7 nucleotides align to TRBD1. V lost 8 bases and J lost 0; bases outside the gene matches: 1. This CDR3 is 12 amino acids long. The germline V gene has CDR1 DFQATT and CDR2 SNEGSKA (reference sequence). CDR3 sequence reads: CSQGDSNQPQHF. The DNA of the CDR3 is TGCAGTCAGGGGGATAGCAATCAGCCCCAGCATTTT.

This clonotype appeared a few times. This sequence joins TRBV9 and TRBJ2-4; TRBD1 matches 7 bases. Trimming at V came to 0 bases and at J to 1 base, leaving 1 base not matched to a gene. Germline CDR1 reads SGDLS; CDR2 reads YYNGEE. CDR3 length equals 15 residues. This CDR3 reads CASSVEDRAKNIQYF. CDR3 in DNA: TGTGCCAGCAGCGTAGAGGACAGGGCCAAAAACATTCAGTACTTC.

This clonotype was detected a few times. The CDR3 reads CAISESWGAYEQYF. Here the CDR3 DNA reads TGTGCCATCAGTGAGTCGTGGGGGGCCTACGAGCAGTACTTC. This sequence joins TRBV10-3 and TRBJ2-7; possibly TRBD2 for D (6 bases). The CDR3 covers 14 residues. CDR1 ENHRY and CDR2 SYGVKD come from the germline V gene. V lost 0 bases to trimming and J lost 2 bases, with 8 bases between them.

This clonotype appeared many times. The rearrangement joins TRBV29-1 to TRBJ2-7, with TRBD2 matching 10 bases. V lost 4 bases and J lost 6; bases outside the gene matches: 9. The CDR3 totals 14 residues. The germline V gene encodes CDR1 SQVTM and CDR2 ANQGSEA. CDR3 DNA: TGCAGCGTTGTGGGACTAGCGTTCGGGTCCGAGCAGTACTTC. Its protein is CSVVGLAFGSEQYF.

In its sample, this clonotype was seen many times. The gene calls are TRBV10-3 and TRBJ2-1, with D tentatively TRBD1 (5 bases). V was pared by 4 bases and J by 5 bases, with 15 bases between. The CDR3 extends over 15 amino acids. In germline, CDR1 is ENHRY, CDR2 SYGVKD. The CDR3 loop is CAISVGALRDNEQFF. Here the CDR3 DNA reads TGTGCCATCAGTGTAGGGGCCCTAAGGGACAATGAGCAGTTCTTC.

With regard to this clonotype: One junction end disagrees with the germline gene, perhaps due to a read error. V and J are TRBV13 and TRBJ2-5; no clear D. The CDR3 is 14 residues long. Germline V gene data show CDR1 as PRHDT and CDR2 as FYEKMQ (reference sequence). The CDR3 here is CASSLAPPQETKYF. The CDR3, as DNA: TGTGCCAGCAGCTTGGCGCCTCCCCAAGAGACCAAGTACTTC.

The chain combines TRBV29-1 with TRBJ2-2; D is possibly TRBD1 or TRBD2 (5 bases each). Germline V gene sequence: CDR1 SQVTM, CDR2 ANQGSEA. The CDR3 covers 14 residues. The V end was cut by 6 bases, the J end by 4 bases, with 15 bases between. CDR3 sequence reads: CSVSEGLGTGELFF. The CDR3 nucleotides are TGCAGCGTGTCAGAGGGGTTGGGCACCGGGGAGCTGTTTTTT.

This clonotype occurred a few times. The chain is built from TRBV5-1 and TRBJ2-5; D is unresolved. There are 15 residues in the CDR3. Trimming left V 4 bases short and J 5 bases short, with 18 bases between. Germline V gives CDR1 SGHRS, CDR2 YFSETQ. The CDR3 DNA reads TGCGCCAGCAGCAGAGAGGAACTCCCTGGGGAGACCCAGTACTTC. It specifies CASSREELPGETQYF.

This clonotype was recorded a few times. V usage is TRBV6-2 or TRBV6-3 and J usage is TRBJ2-2, with 9 bases lining up with TRBD1. CDR1 MNHEY and CDR2 SVGEGT come from the germline V gene. The CDR3 is 16 residues long. V shed 4 bases and J 2 bases; nucleotides not matched to a gene: 5. The CDR3 loop is CASSSWTGDNTGELFF. Written as DNA, the CDR3 is TGTGCCAGCAGTTCATGGACAGGGGATAACACCGGGGAGCTGTTTTTT.

In this sample, this clonotype turned up a few times. The chain joins TRBV7-2 to TRBJ2-1; 12 bases fit TRBD2. The CDR3 runs 14 residues. V shed 6 bases, J shed 6 bases, and the junction held 3 bases outside the gene matches. CDR1 and CDR2 (germline): SGHTA, FQGNSA. This CDR3 reads CASRTSGRGNEQFF. In DNA form, the CDR3 reads TGTGCCAGCAGGACTAGCGGGAGAGGCAATGAGCAGTTCTTC.